The source of this T cell receptor beta chain is a study of blood T cell repertoires in COVID-19. J was trimmed by 7 bases and V by 0 bases; bases with no gene match: 9. The CDR3 consists of 16 residues. CDR1 is SGHTA and CDR2 is FQGNSA in the germline V gene. Measured with immunoSEQ multiplex PCR; TCRdb has only the in-frame clones, and not every one. The data hold around 300,000 clones, with about nine tenths observed a single time. This clone was detected a few times. This chain uses TRBV7-2 with TRBJ2-1; 7 bases map to TRBD2. The receptor was isolated from a man aged 50 or older with active or convalescent COVID-19. The source material was peripheral blood. The CDR3 DNA is TGTGCCAGCAGCTTAGCGGGGGGGTCTCTGGTAAATGAGCAGTTCTTC. Translating it yields CASSLAGGSLVNEQFF.